The present entry profiles one T cell receptor (beta chain) with its context. Original analysis: Nucleated cell number was recorded as an estimate derived from reference gene primer amplification. Repertoires were generated with immunoSEQ multiplex PCR, while TCRdb's copy carries only in-frame clones and drops some. That table is the source of V, J and clone size, and D and trimming were worked out from the DNA. The sample has roughly 110,000 clones, around 83% seen once. The data were taken from a study of blood T cell repertoires in COVID-19. About the study: The samples span acute and convalescent COVID-19 from the United States, Italy and Spain. Sample material is recorded as cDNA or gDNA derived from T cells, B-cell-depleted T cells, or PBMCs.

The CDR3 consists of 16 residues. Losses at the gene ends were 3 bases for V and 0 bases for J; bases not matched to a gene: 7. Germline V gene sequence: CDR1 MNHEY, CDR2 SVGAGI. Sequencing used peripheral blood. The chain combines TRBV6-5 with TRBJ1-1, with TRBD1 identical over 7 bases. The source of this sequence is a man in his 70s with acute or convalescent COVID-19. CDR3 loop: CASSYSMGTVNTEAFF. In nucleotides, the CDR3 is TGTGCCAGCAGTTATTCCATGGGGACAGTGAACACTGAAGCTTTCTTT.